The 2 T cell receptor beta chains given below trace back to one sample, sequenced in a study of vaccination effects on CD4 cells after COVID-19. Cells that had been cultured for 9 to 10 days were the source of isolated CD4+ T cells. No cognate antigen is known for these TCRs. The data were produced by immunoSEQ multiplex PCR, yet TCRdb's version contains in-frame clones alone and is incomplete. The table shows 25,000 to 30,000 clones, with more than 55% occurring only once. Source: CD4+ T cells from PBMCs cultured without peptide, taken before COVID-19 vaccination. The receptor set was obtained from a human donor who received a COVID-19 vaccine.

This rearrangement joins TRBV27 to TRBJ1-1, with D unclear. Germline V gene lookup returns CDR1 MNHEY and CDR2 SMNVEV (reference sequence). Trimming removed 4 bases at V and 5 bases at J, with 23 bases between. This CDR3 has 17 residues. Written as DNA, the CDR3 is TGTGCCAGCAGTTCCTTCATAGGAAAAGGGCAGAGAACTGAAGCTTTCTTT. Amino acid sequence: CASSSFIGKGQRTEAFF.

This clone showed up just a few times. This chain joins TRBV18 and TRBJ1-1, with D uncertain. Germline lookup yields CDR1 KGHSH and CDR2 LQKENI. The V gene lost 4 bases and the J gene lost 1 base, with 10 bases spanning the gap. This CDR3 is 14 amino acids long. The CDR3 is CASSQIGENTEAFF. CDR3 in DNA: TGTGCCAGCTCACAGATTGGCGAGAACACTGAAGCTTTCTTT.